One and the same sample provided the 2 T cell receptor beta chains below, sequenced in a study of response to subunit inactivated influenza vaccine. TCRdb reanalysed the RT-PCR reads using MiXCR and keeps one entry per CDR3 protein. This table has 650,000 to 850,000 distinct CDR3 sequences, 11% to 15% appearing once. Sequenced here: PBMCs from blood, sampled 14 to 15 days before vaccination. Receptors originate from a man in his fifties who received an inactivated influenza vaccine.

The chain couples TRBV28 to TRBJ1-5; D might be TRBD1 (6 bases). The CDR3 has 15 residues. The germline gives CDR1 MDHEN, CDR2 SYDVKM. The V gene lost 3 bases and the J gene lost 4 bases, with 13 bases spanning the gap. In DNA form, the CDR3 reads TGTGCCAGCAGTTTGACGGGGGCAGAAAATCAGCCCCAGCATTTT. This encodes CASSLTGAENQPQHF.

The chain has TRBV7-9 and TRBJ1-5; weak D call: TRBD1 (5 bases). The V end lost 11 bases, the J end lost 4 bases, and 15 bases lay between the germline ends. The CDR3 length is 13 residues. Per the germline V gene, CDR1 is SEHNR and CDR2 is FQNEAQ (reference sequence). DNA of the CDR3: TGTGCCTCCATTGTTGAGGGGAATCAGCCCCAGCATTTT. Protein sequence: CASIVEGNQPQHF.